This note documents a single T cell receptor beta chain sequence. Its cognate antigen is unknown. The source of the sample is a study of beta chain features in type 1 diabetes. CDR3 length equals 15 residues. V lost 0 bases and J lost 7; bases outside the gene matches: 6. In germline, CDR1 is SGHRS, CDR2 YFSETQ. Study-wide points: Researchers report that Type 1 diabetes patients had moderately but significantly shorter TCRB CDR3s across all four CD4+ subsets.

Reverse transcribing all isolated RNA meant expressed TCRB transcripts were sequenced. The average read count of naive, central memory and regulatory T cell samples was approximately 3.9 million. Generated by immunoSEQ multiplex PCR, the TCRdb table keeps only in-frame clones and is missing some. Here the sample spans under 200,000 clones, around 8% being singletons. The sample consisted of central memory CD4+ T cells from blood. The receptor was derived from a woman between 18 and 29 years old with type 1 diabetes. The chain has TRBV5-1 and TRBJ2-7, with 11 bases fitting TRBD2. CDR3: CASSLAPSGGNEQYF. CDR3 DNA sequence: TGCGCCAGCAGCTTGGCGCCTAGCGGGGGGAATGAGCAGTACTTC.